This T cell receptor beta chain was recovered during a study of a mutant IDH1 vaccine in newly diagnosed glioma. Study summary: Week 47 marked visit V13, whereas week 35 marked visit V12.

For this clone: Its cognate antigen is unknown.

The germline V gene has CDR1 SGHTA and CDR2 FQGTGA. This CDR3 is built from 17 residues. The V and J ends lost 5 bases and 5 bases, in that order; junction bases with no gene match: 6. Some clones are missing from TCRdb's copy, which holds only in-frame ones; the method was immunoSEQ multiplex PCR. This repertoire shows under 60,000 clones, 70% to 85% found once; its top ten account for less than 5.5%. Time point in this sample: week 47, end of study. The study gave 300 ug of mutant IDH1 20-mer peptide per vaccine dose, with topical imiquimod. The specimen comprised PBMCs, sampled from a glioma patient whose treatment included an IDH1 peptide vaccine. The source of this sequence is a woman aged 40 to 49 with glioma. Some clones in this sample may be carry-over from other donors' samples. The chain joins TRBV7-3 to TRBJ2-2; 15 bases line up with TRBD2. CDR3 DNA: TGTGCCAGCAGCCGGACTAGCGGGGGGGCGGGGACCGGGGAGCTGTTTTTT. Translated, it gives CASSRTSGGAGTGELFF. Looking up the rest from reference TRBV7-3 and TRBJ2-2 gives the full variable domain: GAGVSQTPSNKVTEKGKYVELRCDPISGHTALYWYRQSLGQGPEFLIYFQGTGAADDSGLPNDRFFAVRPEGSVSTLKIQRTERGDSAVYLCASSRTSGGAGTGELFFGEGSRLTVL.